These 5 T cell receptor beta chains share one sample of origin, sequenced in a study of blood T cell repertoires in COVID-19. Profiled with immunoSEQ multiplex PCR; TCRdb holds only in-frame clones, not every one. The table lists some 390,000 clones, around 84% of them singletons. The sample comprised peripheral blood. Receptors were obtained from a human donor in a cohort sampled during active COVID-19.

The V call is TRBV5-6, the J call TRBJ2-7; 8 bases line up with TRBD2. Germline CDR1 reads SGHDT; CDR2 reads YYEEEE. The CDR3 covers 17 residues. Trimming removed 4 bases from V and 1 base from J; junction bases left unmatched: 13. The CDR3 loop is CASSDLRGGRRSYEQYF. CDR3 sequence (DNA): TGTGCCAGCAGCGACCTCCGGGGGGGGCGGAGGTCCTACGAGCAGTACTTC.

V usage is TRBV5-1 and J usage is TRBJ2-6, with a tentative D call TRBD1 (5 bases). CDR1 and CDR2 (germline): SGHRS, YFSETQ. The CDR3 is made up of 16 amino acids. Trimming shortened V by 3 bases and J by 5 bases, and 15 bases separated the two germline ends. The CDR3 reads CASSSYQGVRANVLTF. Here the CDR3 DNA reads TGCGCCAGCAGCTCGTATCAGGGTGTTAGGGCCAACGTCCTGACTTTC.

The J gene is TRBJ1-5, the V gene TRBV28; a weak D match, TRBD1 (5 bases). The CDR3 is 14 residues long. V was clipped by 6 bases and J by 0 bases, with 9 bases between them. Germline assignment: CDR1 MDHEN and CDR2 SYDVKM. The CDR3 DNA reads TGTGCCAGCAGGGAGGGGTATAGCAATCAGCCCCAGCATTTT. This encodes CASREGYSNQPQHF.

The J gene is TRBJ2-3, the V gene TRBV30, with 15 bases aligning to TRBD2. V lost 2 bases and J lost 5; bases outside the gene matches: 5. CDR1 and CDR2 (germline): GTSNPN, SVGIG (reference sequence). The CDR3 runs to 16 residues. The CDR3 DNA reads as TGTGCCTGGAGTAAAGGACTAGCGGGAGGGGGAGATACGCAGTATTTT. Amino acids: CAWSKGLAGGGDTQYF.

As DNA, the CDR3 is TGTGCCAGCAGCCCCTCCGGGACACCGCTCTATGGCTACACCTTC. It is translated as CASSPSGTPLYGYTF. This chain connects TRBV7-3 to TRBJ1-2; TRBD1 is a possible D gene (6 bases). V lost 5 bases, J lost 4 bases, and 17 bases lay in between. Germline V gene data show CDR1 as SGHTA and CDR2 as FQGTGA. The CDR3 contains 15 residues.